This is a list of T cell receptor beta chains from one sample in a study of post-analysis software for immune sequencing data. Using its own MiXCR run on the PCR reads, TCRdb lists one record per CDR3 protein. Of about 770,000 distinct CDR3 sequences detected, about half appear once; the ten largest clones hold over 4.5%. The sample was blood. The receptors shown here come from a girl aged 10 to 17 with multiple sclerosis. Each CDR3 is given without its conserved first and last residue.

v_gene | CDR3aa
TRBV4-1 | ASSQDQGIAGERETQY
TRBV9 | ASSVVGGTDTQY
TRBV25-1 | ASMGPGGSGNEQF
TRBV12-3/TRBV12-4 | ASTETAPVEQY
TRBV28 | ASTSGLAGVSQETQY
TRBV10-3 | AISDRGGAGKNIQY
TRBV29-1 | SVEDRGQVFHEQY
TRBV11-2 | ASIGRGGTDTQY
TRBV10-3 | AVSPRGQGNTGELF
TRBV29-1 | SVAPLGGSYEQY
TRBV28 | ASSLNRRGRRTDTQY
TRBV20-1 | SASRLAGGSYNEQF
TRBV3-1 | ASSLSGSSDEQY
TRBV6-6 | ANSSTTGGYYEQY
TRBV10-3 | AISPSIRGEGSPLH
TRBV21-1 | ASSKRGTGADTGELF
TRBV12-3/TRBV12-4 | ASSPDRSYTDTQY
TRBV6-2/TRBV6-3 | ASRGTGDTEAF
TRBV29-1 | SVEIGILREQY
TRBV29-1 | SGEGGDGYT
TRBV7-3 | ASSLGAGSNTEAF
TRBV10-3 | AISQDRQQPQH
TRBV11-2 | ASSWNRWPTTAGQQETQY
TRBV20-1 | SATSLAELRGDEQF
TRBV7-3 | ASSLHHGLPDTQY
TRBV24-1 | ATSDAGTGGIQY
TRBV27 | ASSLLSSGSGNEQF
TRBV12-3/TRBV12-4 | ASSSGQGKGYT
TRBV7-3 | ASSLEAGLTDTQY
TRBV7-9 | ASSLSPLAGGPMDKNIQY
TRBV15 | ATSRRQGLAGANVLT
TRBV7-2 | ASSTSGVAVLQETQY
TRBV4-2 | ASSLKGVAGGTGELF
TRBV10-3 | AISEPGQGARNEQF
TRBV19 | ASSIRGPKETQY
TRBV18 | ASSPNTIRQSEQY
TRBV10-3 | AISKTGPNQPQH
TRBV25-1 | ASSEFRGWGTDTQY
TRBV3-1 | ASSGLSQETQY
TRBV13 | ASSPRGEDELF
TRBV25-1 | ASRPPLGAGGKDEQF
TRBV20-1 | SARGASGREWVTDTQY